What follows describes a single T cell receptor (beta chain). Its antigen is not identified. Only in-frame clones appear in the TCRdb table, and some are missing; sequencing was by immunoSEQ multiplex PCR. The sample includes some 100,000 clones, under 95% of them seen just once. Germline V gene sequence: CDR1 SGHVS, CDR2 FQNEAQ. Trimming cost V 1 base and J 4 bases; bases outside gene matches: 8. This CDR3 has 17 residues. The data were obtained in a study of siplizumab effects on memory and regulatory T cells. Study findings and constraints: Naive T cells looked more diverse than memory cells, and they looked like major contributors to the alloresponse. Siplizumab significantly reduced alloreactive sequences traceable to unstimulated CD4+ memory cells.

V is TRBV7-8 and J is TRBJ2-2; 8 bases match TRBD2. The specimen was Tregs sorted from blood. The sequence came from a human donor in good health. CDR3 nucleotide sequence: TGTGCCAGCAGCTTAGTAGCGGGAAGGGTAGTCACCGGGGAGCTGTTTTTT. Translated, it gives CASSLVAGRVVTGELFF.